Below, one TCR beta chain is given with its context. These data belong to a study of blood T cell repertoires in COVID-19. Across the study: COVID-19 samples, acute and convalescent, were from the United States, Italy and Spain. PBMCs, B-cell-depleted T cells, or T cells were the source of the cDNA or gDNA that made up the material.

In the study's own analysis: Amplified reference gene primers provided the basis for estimating nucleated cell counts. Here immunoSEQ multiplex PCR was the method, and the copy in TCRdb shows in-frame clones only, minus some. Clone size and the V and J calls come from that table; the DNA yielded D and trimming. The sample lists about 260,000 clones; 86% were seen once. V shed 6 bases and J 3 bases; nucleotides not matched to a gene: 18. CDR1 is LNHDA, CDR2 SQIVND, per germline (reference sequence). CDR3 length equals 18 residues. Sequencing was carried out using peripheral blood. This clonotype originated in a man aged 25 to 40 with active or convalescent COVID-19. V usage is TRBV19 and J usage is TRBJ1-2, with 8 bases fitting TRBD1. Written as DNA, the CDR3 is TGTGCCAGTAGGCCTTCCGGGACAGGAATTCTGATGGACTATGGCTACACCTTC. Its translation is CASRPSGTGILMDYGYTF.